The 7 T cell receptor beta chains given below trace back to one sample, sequenced in a study of metastatic and nonmetastatic thyroid tumors (dated by TCRdb to 2020 to 2021). No patient had received any treatment before thyroid surgery. Receptor amplification or capture employed PCR. TCRdb records Illumina HiSeq 4000 as the sequencer. Using fastp at Q25 and MiXCR, TCRdb reprocessed the public reads and kept productive beta chains. The sample data list about 21,000 clones, and approximately 30% of these were observed just once. Jointly, the top ten make up approximately 20% of the sample. Sequencing was done on a sample of blood. These TCRs come from a female donor with papillary thyroid cancer or a benign thyroid nodule (not recorded which). Some clones in this sample may be carry-over from other donors' samples.

CDR3 DNA sequence: TGCAGTGCCCCGGACAGGGGATCCTATGGCTACACCTTC. The encoded protein is CSAPDRGSYGYTF. The rearrangement joins TRBV20-1 to TRBJ1-2; 9 nucleotides align to TRBD1. Germline V lookup: CDR1 DFQATT, CDR2 SNEGSKA (reference sequence). J was trimmed by 4 bases and V by 6 bases; bases with no gene match: 6. The CDR3 has 13 residues.

The chain joins TRBV5-1 to TRBJ2-3; 8 nucleotides align to TRBD1. Germline CDR1 is SGHRS and CDR2 is YFSETQ. The CDR3 runs 17 residues. V was pared by 0 bases and J by 4 bases, with 10 bases of the junction left unmatched. For the CDR3, the DNA is TGCGCCAGCAGCTTGGCCGGAAGGACAGGGTTGCCAGATACGCAGTATTTT. Translation gives CASSLAGRTGLPDTQYF.

This clone is labeled medium-sized (0.01 to 0.1%). The rearrangement joins TRBV5-1 to TRBJ2-2, with a tentative D call TRBD2 (5 bases). CDR1 and CDR2 from the germline V gene are SGHRS and YFSETQ. There are 15 residues in the CDR3. The germline V and J ends were trimmed by 0 bases and 3 bases, with 9 bases remaining between them. Here the CDR3 reads CASSLGAGDTGELFF. CDR3 coding DNA: TGCGCCAGCAGCTTGGGGGCGGGCGACACCGGGGAGCTGTTTTTT.

This clone was seen ten or more times. The chain links TRBV20-1 to TRBJ1-1, with 9 positions matching TRBD1. The CDR3 contains 16 residues. Germline V gene sequence: CDR1 DFQATT, CDR2 SNEGSKA (reference sequence). Trimming removed 3 bases from V and 4 bases from J; junction bases left unmatched: 12. CDR3 sequence: CSARLWGQGGSTEAFF. DNA for the CDR3: TGCAGTGCTAGGCTATGGGGACAGGGTGGGAGCACTGAAGCTTTCTTT.

The J gene is TRBJ2-1, the V gene TRBV6-2 or TRBV6-3, with TRBD2 matching 16 bases. This CDR3 comprises 19 residues. Looked up from germline, CDR1 is MNHEY and CDR2 is SVGEGT. Trimming took 3 bases from V and 9 from J; bases not matched to a gene: 14. CDR3 sequence (DNA): TGTGCCAGCAGTTATTCCTTCACCGGGACTAGCGGGAGGGCCTTTGAGCAGTTCTTC. It translates to CASSYSFTGTSGRAFEQFF.

This clone has ten or more counts. V usage is TRBV5-5 and J usage is TRBJ2-7; TRBD1 aligns across 8 bases. The CDR3 spans 15 residues. Germline V gene data show CDR1 as SGHKS and CDR2 as YYEKEE (reference sequence). The ends lost 5 bases at V and 5 bases at J; junction bases unmatched: 12. The CDR3 DNA sequence: TGTGCCAGCAGTGTTGGCTGGACAGGGCGCGACGAGCAGTACTTC. Its translation: CASSVGWTGRDEQYF.

This clone was seen repeatedly, ten times or more. This chain connects TRBV14 to TRBJ1-1, with a weak D call TRBD1 (6 bases). Deletions cut 3 bases from V and 5 bases from J, with 13 bases between. CDR3 length: 14 amino acids. The germline CDR1 and CDR2 sequences are SGHDN and FVKESK. The CDR3 coding sequence is TGTGCCAGCAGCCACCAGGGGCGAGGGACTGAAGCTTTCTTT. Translated: CASSHQGRGTEAFF.